This T cell receptor beta chain was profiled in a study of blood T cell repertoires in COVID-19. Turning to the study itself: Material from acute and convalescent COVID-19 was sourced from the United States, Italy and Spain. Nucleic acid was either cDNA or gDNA, and it came from T cells, B-cell-depleted T cells, or PBMCs.

Trimming removed 5 bases from V and 7 bases from J, with 14 bases in between. Germline CDR1 reads MNHEY; CDR2 reads SVGEGT. The CDR3 loop spans 13 amino acids. Original processing notes: Amplification with reference gene primers provided the estimates of nucleated cell counts. Generated by immunoSEQ multiplex PCR, the TCRdb table keeps only in-frame clones and is missing some. That table supplies the V and J calls and clone size; D and trimming were determined from the DNA. Among hundreds of thousands of clones listed, roughly 85% were seen once. Sequenced material: PBMCs or T cells enriched from blood (not recorded which). This rearrangement joins TRBV6-2 or TRBV6-3 to TRBJ1-1; possibly TRBD1 for D (6 bases). This receptor was taken from a woman aged 50 to 60 who had been exposed to COVID-19. The CDR3 spells CASSLGWGLEAFF. The CDR3 bases are TGTGCCAGCAGTCTGGGATGGGGGCTTGAAGCTTTCTTT.